This TCR beta chain was captured in a study of shared clonotypes between healthy human individuals. Terminally differentiated effector memory CD45RA+ cells were excluded by CCR7 positive selection of CD45RO-negative cells. Study donors comprised healthy, HIV-negative adults devoid of recent acute infection or vaccination. For sorted subsets, 200 ng DNA per replicate equaled around 30,000 T cell genomes. Profiling relied on immunoSEQ multiplex PCR, and the TCRdb table lists in-frame clones only, not all of them. The table shows hundreds of thousands of clones, with about 91% occurring only once. Sequenced input: naive CD8+ T cells sorted from blood. The sequence was collected from a man in his thirties or forties in good health.

CDR3 nucleotide sequence: TGTGCCAGCAGTCCTGCGGTGGGATACAATGAGCAGTTCTTC. The encoded protein is CASSPAVGYNEQFF. The V gene is TRBV27, the J gene TRBJ2-1; no reliable D call. V gave up 5 bases and J gave up 4 bases, with 12 bases separating them. This CDR3 region has 14 residues. Germline CDR1 MNHEY, CDR2 SMNVEV (reference sequence).